This TCR beta chain was observed in a study of regulatory T cells in long-lasting Graves disease. Study results and limitations: Fewer public clonotypes were shared by new patients (around 990) than by persistent patients (about 2,500). Preferential use of TRBV28, TRBJ1-2 and TRBJ2-5 was seen in persistent disease. Less diverse TCR repertoires were seen in persistent Graves' patients than in newly diagnosed ones.

The CDR3 runs 16 residues. The V and J ends lost 0 bases and 5 bases respectively, with 16 bases between them. This clonotype was detected many times. Its antigen is not identified. Regarding time point: persistent/refractory GD, antithyroid drugs over 5 years with positive TRAb. PBMCs were the source of the RNA used for TCR sequencing. Patients of an endocrinology department in Xi'an, China, were included. Building of the TCR beta libraries involved iRepertoire HTBI primers and Arm-PCR of CDR3 regions. TCRdb called the multiplex PCR reads again in MiXCR, with one record for every CDR3 protein. This sample carries 350,000 to 450,000 distinct CDR3 sequences, around 20% of them seen once, and the ten largest clones take roughly 13%.

The receptor's source is a female donor with Graves disease. The rearrangement joins TRBV12-3 or TRBV12-4 to TRBJ1-2; D perhaps matches TRBD1 (5 bases). This sample comprised peripheral blood mononuclear cells (PBMCs), obtained when the disease was refractory, from a patient treated with antithyroid drugs. The CDR3 sequence is CASSLAVGPHEYGYTF. The CDR3 region has the DNA TGTGCCAGCAGTTTAGCTGTGGGGCCCCATGAGTATGGCTACACCTTC.